One T cell receptor beta chain is described in this entry. Its specificity is unknown. A much larger clone is a single base away; this may be a read error. The data originate from a study of metastatic and nonmetastatic thyroid tumors. General study findings and limits: TCR beta diversity was reportedly significantly higher in malignant thyroid tumors than benign nodules, in blood and tumor.

The entire patient cohort was treatment-naive prior to thyroid surgery. As processed by the authors: The study built a papillary thyroid cancer distant-metastasis classifier from CDR3 differences across clinicopathological groups. TCRdb redid the clone calls on the PCR reads using MiXCR. For this entry, the V and J calls and clone size follow TCRdb and not the study's own pipeline. In the table there are approximately 79,000 clones, around 9.2% of which are singletons. V was cut by 0 bases and J by 7 bases, with 9 bases left in between. Germline assignment: CDR1 SGHNT and CDR2 YENEEA. This CDR3 region has 13 residues.

The receptor comes from a female donor with papillary thyroid cancer or a benign thyroid nodule (not recorded which). Some clones in this sample may be carry-over from other donors' samples. Specimen: blood. This chain joins TRBV11-3 and TRBJ1-1, with D hard to call. In nucleotides, the CDR3 is TGTGCCAGCAGCTTAGACAGGAGGTATGAAGCTTTCTTT. This translates into CASSLDRRYEAFF.